Listed below are T cell receptor beta chains from one sample, sequenced in a study of vaccination and CD4 T cells after COVID-19. Antigens of these TCRs are unknown. TCRdb re-analysed the PCR reads in MiXCR, keeping a single row per CDR3 protein. This sample has roughly 16,000 distinct CDR3 sequences, with around 40% found just once. This sample comprised CD4+ T cells from blood, cultured in vitro, obtained before SARS-CoV-2 vaccination. Receptors were obtained from a human donor who had recovered from COVID-19. Both conserved end residues are part of each CDR3. A D gene is named only where the DNA matches it firmly. Clone sizes are given selectively: once, few, many, or a class where the clone is expanded.

j_call v_call d_call clone_size cdr3_aa cdr3_nt
TRBJ2-7 TRBV6-1 . . CASSADRFYEQYF TGTGCCAGCAGTGCGGACAGATTCTACGAGCAGTACTTC
TRBJ1-3 TRBV7-2 . . CASSFGARTGNTIYF TGTGCCAGCAGCTTTGGCGCGCGGACTGGAAACACCATATATTTT
TRBJ1-1 TRBV6-1 TRBD1 . CASSAPTGKNTEAFF TGTGCCAGCAGTGCCCCGACAGGGAAGAACACTGAAGCTTTCTTT
TRBJ1-2 TRBV2 . . CASRDNNYGYTF TGTGCCAGCAGGGACAATAACTATGGCTACACCTTC
TRBJ2-5 TRBV11-2 . . CASSRPSEGTQYF TGTGCCAGCAGCCGACCCTCTGAGGGAACCCAGTACTTC
TRBJ1-2 TRBV28 . once CASSFPPAGYGYTF TGTGCCAGCAGTTTTCCCCCGGCAGGGTATGGCTACACCTTC
TRBJ2-1 TRBV20-1 . . CSAQLAPAVEQFF TGCAGTGCCCAGCTAGCGCCAGCCGTTGAGCAGTTCTTC
TRBJ2-7 TRBV21-1 . few CASSLTTGEVNEQYF TGTGCCAGCAGCCTTACGACAGGGGAGGTCAACGAGCAGTACTTC
TRBJ1-1 TRBV5-4 TRBD1 . CASSLAGQGLKAFF TGTGCCAGCAGCTTGGCGGGACAGGGGCTGAAAGCTTTCTTT
TRBJ1-5 TRBV12-3/TRBV12-4 . once CASSLGQPQHF TGTGCCAGCAGTTTAGGTCAGCCCCAGCATTTT
TRBJ1-3 TRBV11-2 . . CASSIGPDRLNTIYF TGTGCCAGCAGTATCGGGCCCGACAGGCTAAACACCATATATTTT
TRBJ2-1 TRBV27 TRBD2 few CASSRTSGRVYNEQFF TGTGCCAGCAGCCGGACTAGCGGGAGGGTTTACAATGAGCAGTTCTTC
TRBJ1-1 TRBV6-4 . medium-sized CASSVEENTEAFF TGTGCCAGCAGTGTAGAGGAGAACACTGAAGCTTTCTTT
TRBJ1-1 TRBV20-1 . . CSAIAGATEAFF TGCAGTGCTATCGCCGGGGCAACTGAAGCTTTCTTT
TRBJ2-1 TRBV5-1 TRBD1 . CASSLGQGSGYNEQFF TGCGCCAGCAGCTTGGGACAGGGAAGCGGCTACAATGAGCAGTTCTTC
TRBJ1-2 TRBV6-1 TRBD1 medium-sized CASRTMGQGYGYTF TGTGCCAGCAGAACCATGGGACAGGGATATGGCTACACCTTC
TRBJ1-1 TRBV20-1 . few CSVKRGFF TGCAGTGTAAAGAGGGGCTTCTTT
TRBJ2-2 TRBV7-2 . . CASSATVQGELFF TGTGCCAGCAGCGCAACCGTTCAAGGGGAGCTGTTTTTT
TRBJ2-5 TRBV5-1 TRBD2 . CASSRRRTSGKVETQYF TGCGCCAGCAGCCGCCGTCGGACTAGCGGGAAGGTGGAGACCCAGTACTTC
TRBJ2-5 TRBV28 . . CASSLGTTLRLGTQYF TGTGCCAGCAGTCTCGGTACGACTCTCCGGCTAGGGACCCAGTACTTC
TRBJ1-1 TRBV6-5 . . CASSYVRSFMGAEAFF TGTGCCAGCAGTTACGTCAGGTCCTTTATGGGGGCTGAAGCTTTCTTT
TRBJ2-1 TRBV11-2 TRBD2 few CASSLGSGIWNEQFF TGTGCCAGCAGCTTAGGTAGCGGGATCTGGAATGAGCAGTTCTTC
TRBJ1-2 TRBV4-3 . . CASSQVGGRSGYTF TGCGCCAGCAGCCAAGTGGGGGGGCGATCTGGCTACACCTTC